The clone carrying this T cell receptor beta chain was found a few times. Its antigen is not identified. Profiled with immunoSEQ multiplex PCR; TCRdb holds only in-frame clones, not every one. Here the sample spans about 7,200 clones, around 60% being singletons. Trimming pared 6 bases from V and 3 bases from J, leaving 15 bases between. CDR1 is KGHSH, CDR2 LQKENI, per germline. This CDR3 contains 15 residues. This sample is part of a study of tumor-infiltrating lymphocytes in localized non-small cell lung cancer. Study summary: Patients included smokers and never-smokers with various histologies, some sampled after neoadjuvant chemotherapy. Findings and caveats of the study: Only some patients had TCR sequencing, depending on available tissue. Different pieces of the same tissue were used for each assay. Higher tumor T cell infiltration than in uninvolved lung was supported by TCRbeta sequencing.

The chain uses TRBV18 and TRBJ1-5; D might be TRBD1 (6 bases). Material: lung tumor tissue. The sequence was obtained from a human donor with non-small cell lung cancer. In nucleotides, the CDR3 is TGTGCCAGCTCCCCGGGGGGCAGTCTCAATCAGCCCCAGCATTTT. The encoded protein is CASSPGGSLNQPQHF.